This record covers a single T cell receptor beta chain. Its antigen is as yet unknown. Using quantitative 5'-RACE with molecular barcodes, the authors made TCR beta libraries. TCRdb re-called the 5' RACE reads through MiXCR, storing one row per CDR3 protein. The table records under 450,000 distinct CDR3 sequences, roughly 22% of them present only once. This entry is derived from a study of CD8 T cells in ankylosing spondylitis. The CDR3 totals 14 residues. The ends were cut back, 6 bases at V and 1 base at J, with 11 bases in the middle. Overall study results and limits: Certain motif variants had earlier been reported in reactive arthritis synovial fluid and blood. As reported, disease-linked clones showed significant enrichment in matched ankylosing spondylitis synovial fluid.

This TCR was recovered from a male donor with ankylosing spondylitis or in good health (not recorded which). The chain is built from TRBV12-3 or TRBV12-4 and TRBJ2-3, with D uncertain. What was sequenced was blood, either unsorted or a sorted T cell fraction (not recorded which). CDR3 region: CASSLKLGTDTQYF. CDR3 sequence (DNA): TGTGCCAGCAGCCTAAAGCTAGGCACAGATACGCAGTATTTT.